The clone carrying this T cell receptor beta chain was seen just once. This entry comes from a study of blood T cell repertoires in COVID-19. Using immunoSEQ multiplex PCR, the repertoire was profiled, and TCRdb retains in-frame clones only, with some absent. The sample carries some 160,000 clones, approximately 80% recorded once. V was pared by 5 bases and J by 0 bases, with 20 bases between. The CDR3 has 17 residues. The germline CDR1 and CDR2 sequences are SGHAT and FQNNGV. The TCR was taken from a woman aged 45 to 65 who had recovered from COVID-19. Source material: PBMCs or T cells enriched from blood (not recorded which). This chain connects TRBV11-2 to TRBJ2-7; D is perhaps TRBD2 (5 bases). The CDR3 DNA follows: TGTGCCAGCAGCCTCAGGTGGGAGTTTTTGAGCTCCTACGAGCAGTACTTC. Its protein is CASSLRWEFLSSYEQYF.